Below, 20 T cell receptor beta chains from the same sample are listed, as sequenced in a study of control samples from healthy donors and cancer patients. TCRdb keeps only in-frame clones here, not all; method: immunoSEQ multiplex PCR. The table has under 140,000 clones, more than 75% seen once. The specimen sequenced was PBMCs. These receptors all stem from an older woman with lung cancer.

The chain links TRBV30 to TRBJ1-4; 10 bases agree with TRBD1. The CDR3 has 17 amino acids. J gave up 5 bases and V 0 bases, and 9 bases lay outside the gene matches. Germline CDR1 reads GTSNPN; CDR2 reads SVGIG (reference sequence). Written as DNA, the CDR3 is TGTGCCTGGAGTGTATTGCGGTTGGACAGGGGGAATGAAAAACTGTTTTTT. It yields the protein CAWSVLRLDRGNEKLFF.

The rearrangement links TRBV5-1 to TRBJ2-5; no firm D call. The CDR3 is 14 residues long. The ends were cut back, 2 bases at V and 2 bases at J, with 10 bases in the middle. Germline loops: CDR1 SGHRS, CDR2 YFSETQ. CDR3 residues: CASSLSVGQETQYF. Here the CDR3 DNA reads TGCGCCAGCAGCTTATCCGTCGGACAAGAGACCCAGTACTTC.

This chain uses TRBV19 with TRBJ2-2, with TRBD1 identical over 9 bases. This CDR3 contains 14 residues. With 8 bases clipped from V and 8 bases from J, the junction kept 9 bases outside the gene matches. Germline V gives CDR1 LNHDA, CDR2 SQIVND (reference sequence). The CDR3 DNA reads TGTGCCAGTTCGGGACAGGGAAGGGTGGGGGAGCTGTTTTTT. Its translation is CASSGQGRVGELFF.

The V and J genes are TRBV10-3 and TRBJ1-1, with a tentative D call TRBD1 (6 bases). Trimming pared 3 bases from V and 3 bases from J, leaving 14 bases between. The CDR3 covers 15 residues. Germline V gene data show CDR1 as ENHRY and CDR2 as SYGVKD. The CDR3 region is CAISDWDPGDTEAFF. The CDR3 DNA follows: TGTGCCATCAGTGATTGGGACCCAGGGGACACTGAAGCTTTCTTT.

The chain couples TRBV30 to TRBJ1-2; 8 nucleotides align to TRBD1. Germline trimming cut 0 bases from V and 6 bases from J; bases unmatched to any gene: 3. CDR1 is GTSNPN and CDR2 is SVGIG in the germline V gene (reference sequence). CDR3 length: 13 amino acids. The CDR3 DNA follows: TGTGCCTGGAGTGTACAGGGGGTTGATGGCTACACCTTC. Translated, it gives CAWSVQGVDGYTF.

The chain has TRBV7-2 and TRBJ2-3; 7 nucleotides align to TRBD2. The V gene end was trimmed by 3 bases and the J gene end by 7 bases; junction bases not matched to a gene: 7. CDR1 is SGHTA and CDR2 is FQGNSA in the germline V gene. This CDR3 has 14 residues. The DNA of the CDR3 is TGTGCCAGCAGCTTGGAAAGCGGGACTAATACGCAGTATTTT. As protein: CASSLESGTNTQYF.

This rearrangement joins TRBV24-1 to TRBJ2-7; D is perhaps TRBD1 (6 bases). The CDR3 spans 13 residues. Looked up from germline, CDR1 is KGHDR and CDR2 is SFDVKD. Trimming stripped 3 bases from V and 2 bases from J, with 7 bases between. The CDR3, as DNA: TGTGCCACCAGTGATGGGGGCACCTACGAGCAGTACTTC. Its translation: CATSDGGTYEQYF.

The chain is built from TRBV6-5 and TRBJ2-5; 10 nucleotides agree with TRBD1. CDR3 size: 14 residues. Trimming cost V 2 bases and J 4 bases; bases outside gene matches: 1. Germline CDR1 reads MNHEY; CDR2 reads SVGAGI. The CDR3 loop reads CASSYRTGGETQYF. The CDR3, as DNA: TGTGCCAGCAGTTACAGGACAGGGGGAGAGACCCAGTACTTC.

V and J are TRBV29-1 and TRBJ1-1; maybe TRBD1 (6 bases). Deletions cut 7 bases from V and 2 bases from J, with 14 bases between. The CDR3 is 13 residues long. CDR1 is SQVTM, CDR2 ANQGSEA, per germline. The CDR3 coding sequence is TGCAGCGCCCGGGGACAACAAAACACTGAAGCTTTCTTT. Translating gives CSARGQQNTEAFF.

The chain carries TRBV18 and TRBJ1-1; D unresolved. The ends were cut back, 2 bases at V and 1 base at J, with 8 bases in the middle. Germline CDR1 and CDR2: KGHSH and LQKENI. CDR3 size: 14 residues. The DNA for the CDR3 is TGTGCCAGCTCACCAGACTCATCGAACACTGAAGCTTTCTTT. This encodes CASSPDSSNTEAFF. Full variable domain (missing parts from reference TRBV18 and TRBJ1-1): NAGVMQNPRHLVRRRGQEARLRCSPMKGHSHVYWYRQLPEEGLKFMVYLQKENIIDESGMPKERFSAEFPKEGPSILRIQQVVRGDSAAYFCASSPDSSNTEAFFGQGTRLTVV.

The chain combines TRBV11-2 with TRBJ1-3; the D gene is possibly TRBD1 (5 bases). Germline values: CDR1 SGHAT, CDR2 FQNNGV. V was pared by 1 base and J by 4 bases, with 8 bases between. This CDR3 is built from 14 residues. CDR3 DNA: TGTGCCAGCAGCTTAGGACAGCTAGGAAACACCATATATTTT. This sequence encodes CASSLGQLGNTIYF.

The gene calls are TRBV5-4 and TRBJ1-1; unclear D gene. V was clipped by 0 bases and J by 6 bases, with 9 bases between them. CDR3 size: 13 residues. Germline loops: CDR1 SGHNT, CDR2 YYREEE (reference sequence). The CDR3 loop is CASSLEAGSEAFF. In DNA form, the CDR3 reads TGTGCCAGCAGCTTGGAGGCAGGATCTGAAGCTTTCTTT.

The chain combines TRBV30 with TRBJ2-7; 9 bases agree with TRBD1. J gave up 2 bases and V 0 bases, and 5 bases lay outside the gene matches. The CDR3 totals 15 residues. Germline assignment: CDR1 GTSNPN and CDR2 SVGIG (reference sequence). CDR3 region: CAWSVGTGSTYEQYF. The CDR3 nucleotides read TGTGCCTGGAGTGTTGGGACAGGGAGTACCTACGAGCAGTACTTC.

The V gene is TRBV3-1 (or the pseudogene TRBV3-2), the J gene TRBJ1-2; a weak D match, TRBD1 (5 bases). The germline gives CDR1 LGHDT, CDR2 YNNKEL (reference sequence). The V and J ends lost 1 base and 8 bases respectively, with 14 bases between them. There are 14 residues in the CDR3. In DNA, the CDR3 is TGTGCCAGCAGCCAAGTGGAAGGGGCAGGCGGCTACACCTTC. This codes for CASSQVEGAGGYTF.

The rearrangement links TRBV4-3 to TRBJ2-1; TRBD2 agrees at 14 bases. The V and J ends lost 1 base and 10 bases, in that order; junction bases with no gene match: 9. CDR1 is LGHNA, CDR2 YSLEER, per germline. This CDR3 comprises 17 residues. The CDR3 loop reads CASSQASGLAGVQEQFF. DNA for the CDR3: TGCGCCAGCAGCCAAGCCTCGGGACTAGCGGGGGTTCAGGAGCAGTTCTTC.

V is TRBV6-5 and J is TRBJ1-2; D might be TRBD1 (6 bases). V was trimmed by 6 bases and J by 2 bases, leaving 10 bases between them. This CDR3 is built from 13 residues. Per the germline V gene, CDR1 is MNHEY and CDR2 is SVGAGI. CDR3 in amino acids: CASSRTGNYGYTF. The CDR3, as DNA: TGTGCCAGCAGCCGAACAGGGAACTATGGCTACACCTTC.

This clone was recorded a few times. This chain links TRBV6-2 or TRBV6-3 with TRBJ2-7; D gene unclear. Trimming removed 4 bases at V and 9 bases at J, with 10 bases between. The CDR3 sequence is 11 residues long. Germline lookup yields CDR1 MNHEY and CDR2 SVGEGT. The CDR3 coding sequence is TGTGCCAGCAGTTCCCCCCGATTGCAGTACTTC. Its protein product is CASSSPRLQYF.

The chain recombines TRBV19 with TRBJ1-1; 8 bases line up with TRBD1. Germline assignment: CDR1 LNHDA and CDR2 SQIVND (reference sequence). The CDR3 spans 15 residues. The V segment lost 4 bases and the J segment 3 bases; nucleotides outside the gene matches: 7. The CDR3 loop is CASSTAAGGYTEAFF. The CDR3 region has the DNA TGTGCCAGTAGTACAGCGGCAGGGGGCTACACTGAAGCTTTCTTT.

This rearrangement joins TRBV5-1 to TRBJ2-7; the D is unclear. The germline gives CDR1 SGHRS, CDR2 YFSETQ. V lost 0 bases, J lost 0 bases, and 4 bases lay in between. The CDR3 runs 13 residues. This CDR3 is CASSLGSSYEQYF. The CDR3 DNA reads TGCGCCAGCAGCTTGGGCAGCTCCTACGAGCAGTACTTC.

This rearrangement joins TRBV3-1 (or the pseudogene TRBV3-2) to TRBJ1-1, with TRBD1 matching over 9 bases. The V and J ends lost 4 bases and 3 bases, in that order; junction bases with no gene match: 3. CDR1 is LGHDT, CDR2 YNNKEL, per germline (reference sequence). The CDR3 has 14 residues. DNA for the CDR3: TGTGCCAGCAGCCCCCGGGACAGGGACACTGAAGCTTTCTTT. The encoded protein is CASSPRDRDTEAFF.